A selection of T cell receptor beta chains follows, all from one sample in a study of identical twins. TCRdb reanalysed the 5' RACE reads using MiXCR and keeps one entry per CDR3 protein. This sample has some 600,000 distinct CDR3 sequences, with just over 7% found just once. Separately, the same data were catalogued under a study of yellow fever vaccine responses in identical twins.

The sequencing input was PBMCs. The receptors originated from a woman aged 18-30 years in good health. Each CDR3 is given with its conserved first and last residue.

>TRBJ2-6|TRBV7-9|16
CASSLDQPSGANVLTF
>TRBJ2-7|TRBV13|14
CASSYRDRASEQYF
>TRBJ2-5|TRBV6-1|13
CASSEVRAETQYF
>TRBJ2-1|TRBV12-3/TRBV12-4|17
CASSLVLAGRTYNEQFF
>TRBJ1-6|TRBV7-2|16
CASSSGDRTYNSPLHF
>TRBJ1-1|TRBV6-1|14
CASSEQRKKEGAFF
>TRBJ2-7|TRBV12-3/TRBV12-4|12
CASSLWIHEQYF
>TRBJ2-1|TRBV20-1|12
CSASSSMNEQFF
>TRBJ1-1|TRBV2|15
CASSVDPGVGTEAFF
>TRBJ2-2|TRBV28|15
CASKGGTGNTGELFF
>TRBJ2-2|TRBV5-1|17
CASSLRTLDPNTGELFF
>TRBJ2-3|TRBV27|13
CASSADTERSQYF
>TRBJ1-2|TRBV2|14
CASSVGQGIGGYTF
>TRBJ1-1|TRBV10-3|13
CATVSGQGTEAFF
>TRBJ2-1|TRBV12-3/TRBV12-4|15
CASSLVRVGINEQFF
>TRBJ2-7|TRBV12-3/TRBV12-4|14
CASSFLGNSYEQYF
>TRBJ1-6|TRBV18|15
CASSPPGTGASPLHF
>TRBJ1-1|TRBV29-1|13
CSVVVQGFTEAFF
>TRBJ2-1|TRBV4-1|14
CASSTTSSYNEQFF
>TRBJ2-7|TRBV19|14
CASSISGEAYEQYF
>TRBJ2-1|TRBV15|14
CATSNGLEDNEQFF
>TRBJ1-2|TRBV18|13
CASSPPNSYGYTF
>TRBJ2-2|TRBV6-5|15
CASSYLGLPTGELFF
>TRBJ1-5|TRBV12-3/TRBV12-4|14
CASSTGGWDQPQHF
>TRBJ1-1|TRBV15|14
CATSRGSTGGEAFF
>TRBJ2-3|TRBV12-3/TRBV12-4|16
CASSLGLRGVTDTQYF
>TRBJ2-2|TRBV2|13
CASSELRAGELFF